The source of this TCR beta chain is a study of cytomegalovirus exposure and HLA in healthy donors. General study points: Most TCR sequences were rare, but some public TCRs occurred in many donors. Within the approximately 120 validation repertoires, first-cohort TCR clusters tended to co-occur, according to a later analysis. The authors enumerated over 150 TCR beta chains as linked to cytomegalovirus.

V was clipped by 3 bases and J by 1 base, with 6 bases between them. Germline loops: CDR1 WSHSY, CDR2 SAAADI. The CDR3 spans 13 residues. Using immunoSEQ multiplex PCR, the repertoire was profiled, and TCRdb retains in-frame clones only, with some absent. This table has some 150,000 clones, 85% to 90% appearing once. To note about this clone: Antigen: not known.

The V call is TRBV10-2, the J call TRBJ1-1, with unresolved D. Sequencing input: PBMCs. The TCR comes from a woman under 30 in good health and CMV-seropositive. For the CDR3, the DNA is TGCGCCAGCAGTGACGAGGGGAACACTGAAGCTTTCTTT. Translation gives CASSDEGNTEAFF.